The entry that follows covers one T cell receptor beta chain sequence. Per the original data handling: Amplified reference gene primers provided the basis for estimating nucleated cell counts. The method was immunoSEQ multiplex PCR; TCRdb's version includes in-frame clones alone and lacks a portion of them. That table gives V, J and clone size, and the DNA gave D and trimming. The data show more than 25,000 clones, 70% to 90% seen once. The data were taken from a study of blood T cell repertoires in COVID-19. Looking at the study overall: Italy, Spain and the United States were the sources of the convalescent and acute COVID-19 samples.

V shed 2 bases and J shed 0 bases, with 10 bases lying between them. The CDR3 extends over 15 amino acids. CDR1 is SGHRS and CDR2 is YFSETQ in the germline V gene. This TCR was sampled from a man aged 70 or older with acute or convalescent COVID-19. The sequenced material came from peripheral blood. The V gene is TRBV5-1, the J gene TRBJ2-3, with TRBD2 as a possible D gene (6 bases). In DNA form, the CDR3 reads TGCGCCAGCAGCTTCATGAGCGGGAGCACAGATACGCAGTATTTT. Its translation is CASSFMSGSTDTQYF.